This TCR beta chain originates from a study of response to subunit inactivated influenza vaccine. The V end was cut by 6 bases, the J end by 1 base, with 10 bases between. Germline V gene data show CDR1 as DFQATT and CDR2 as SNEGSKA (reference sequence). CDR3 length: 12 residues. This clonotype was observed a few times. Its matching antigen is unknown. TCRdb processed the RT-PCR reads anew with MiXCR; each CDR3 protein has one entry. Altogether roughly 780,000 distinct CDR3 sequences are present, approximately 17% being singletons, with the ten largest covering roughly 11%. Study-level findings and limits: Each seasonal influenza vaccination, the authors suggested, recruits few new T cells.

This material consisted of PBMCs from blood, taken roughly 5 days after vaccination. The V gene is TRBV20-1, the J gene TRBJ2-7; maybe TRBD1 (5 bases). The sequence was collected from a man aged 45-65 years who received an inactivated influenza vaccine. The CDR3 sequence: CSAHRSSYEQYF. DNA for the CDR3: TGCAGTGCCCACAGGTCATCCTACGAGCAGTACTTC.